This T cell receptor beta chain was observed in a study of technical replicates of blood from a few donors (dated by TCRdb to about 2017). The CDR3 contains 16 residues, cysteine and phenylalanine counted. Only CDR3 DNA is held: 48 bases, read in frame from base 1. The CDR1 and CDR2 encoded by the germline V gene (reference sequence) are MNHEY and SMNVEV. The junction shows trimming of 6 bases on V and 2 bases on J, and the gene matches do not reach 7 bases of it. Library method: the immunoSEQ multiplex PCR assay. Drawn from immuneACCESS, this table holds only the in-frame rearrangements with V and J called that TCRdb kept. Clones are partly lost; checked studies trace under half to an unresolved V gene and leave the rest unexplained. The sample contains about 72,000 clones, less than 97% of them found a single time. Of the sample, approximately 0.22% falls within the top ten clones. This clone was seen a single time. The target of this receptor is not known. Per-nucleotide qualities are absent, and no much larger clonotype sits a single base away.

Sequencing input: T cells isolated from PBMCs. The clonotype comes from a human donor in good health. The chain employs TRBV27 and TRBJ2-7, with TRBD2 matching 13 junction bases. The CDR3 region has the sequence CASSAPGLAGTYEQYF. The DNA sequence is TGTGCCAGCAGCGCGCCGGGACTAGCGGGAACCTACGAGCAGTACTTC.